These 8 T cell receptor beta chains came from one sample sequenced in a study of blood T cell repertoires in COVID-19. Profiled with immunoSEQ multiplex PCR; TCRdb holds only in-frame clones, not every one. There are about 120,000 clones in the sample; 65% to 85% occur only once, and 17% lies in the top ten. Sequenced material: peripheral blood. The receptors originated from a young man with COVID-19, enrolled during active disease.

The chain combines TRBV7-8 with TRBJ1-6, with TRBD1 matching over 9 bases. Germline V gives CDR1 SGHVS, CDR2 FQNEAQ. V trimming: 7 bases; J trimming: 8 bases; junction bases outside the gene matches: 6. The CDR3 totals 14 residues. CDR3 loop: CASTQGQGHSPLHF. CDR3 nucleotides: TGTGCCAGCACCCAGGGACAGGGACATTCACCCCTCCACTTT.

This clone was seen a single time. The J gene is TRBJ2-5, the V gene TRBV18, with 9 positions matching TRBD2. Trimming removed 0 bases from V and 5 bases from J; junction bases left unmatched: 4. This CDR3 comprises 15 residues. Germline V gene data show CDR1 as KGHSH and CDR2 as LQKENI. CDR3 residues: CASSPPGLAGETQYF. As DNA, the CDR3 is TGTGCCAGCTCACCACCGGGACTAGCCGGGGAGACCCAGTACTTC.

This clone occurred a few times. The gene calls are TRBV7-9 and TRBJ2-7; 8 bases map to TRBD1. Germline CDR1 is SEHNR and CDR2 is FQNEAQ (reference sequence). The J segment lost 3 bases and the V segment lost 5 bases, leaving 15 bases of the junction unmatched. The CDR3 sequence is 17 residues long. CDR3 amino acids: CASSTPRTGFKVYEQYF. The CDR3 nucleotides are TGTGCCAGCAGCACCCCCAGGACAGGGTTTAAGGTCTACGAGCAGTACTTC.

In this sample, this clone turned up many times. This rearrangement joins TRBV11-2 to TRBJ1-6; D unresolved. Germline V lookup: CDR1 SGHAT, CDR2 FQNNGV. The CDR3 is made up of 17 amino acids. V dropped 3 bases and J dropped 6 bases, with 18 bases sitting between them. The DNA of the CDR3 is TGTGCCAGCAGCTTCTCTGTGGGCAAACGCCCTAATTCACCCCTCCACTTT. As protein: CASSFSVGKRPNSPLHF. Combining the CDR3 with reference TRBV11-2 and TRBJ1-6 gives the whole variable domain EAGVAQSPRYKIIEKRQSVAFWCNPISGHATLYWYQQILGQGPKLLIQFQNNGVVDDSQLPKDRFSAERLKGVDSTLKIQPAKLEDSAVYLCASSFSVGKRPNSPLHFGNGTRLTVT.

This clone was seen once. The genes are TRBV19 and TRBJ1-1; D remains ambiguous. Per germline, CDR1 LNHDA and CDR2 SQIVND (reference sequence). Between the trimmed V and J ends, which lost 4 bases and 3 bases, there was a span of 15 bases. The CDR3 is 15 amino acids. The CDR3 DNA sequence: TGTGCCAGTAGTACGGGAACTACCGCGGACACTGAAGCTTTCTTT. Translation gives CASSTGTTADTEAFF.

The chain uses TRBV13 and TRBJ2-3; D is undetermined. The CDR3 runs to 16 residues. Germline CDR1 PRHDT, CDR2 FYEKMQ (reference sequence). With 1 base removed from V and 6 bases from J, the gap between germline ends came to 17 bases. DNA of the CDR3: TGTGCCAGCAGCTTAGTGTCTAGACGACGTTCGGATACGCAGTATTTT. Protein sequence: CASSLVSRRRSDTQYF. The complete variable domain, with remaining parts taken from reference TRBV13 and TRBJ2-3, reads AAGVIQSPRHLIKEKRETATLKCYPIPRHDTVYWYQQGPGQDPQFLISFYEKMQSDKGSIPDRFSAQQFSDYHSELNMSSLELGDSALYFCASSLVSRRRSDTQYFGPGTRLTVL.

The CDR3 sequence is CASSHGQSYNSPLHF. The CDR3 coding sequence is TGCGCCAGCAGCCATGGACAGAGCTATAATTCACCCCTCCACTTT. The V and J genes are TRBV4-1 and TRBJ1-6; D might be TRBD1 (6 bases). CDR3 length: 15 amino acids. The germline V and J ends were trimmed by 3 bases and 3 bases, with 9 bases remaining between them. Germline assignment: CDR1 MGHRA and CDR2 YSYEKL.

CDR3 nucleotides: TGTGCCACCAGTGATCGTCGAACAGGGACCGGGGAGCTGTTTTTT. Translating gives CATSDRRTGTGELFF. This rearrangement joins TRBV24-1 to TRBJ2-2; D is perhaps TRBD1 (6 bases). V shed 3 bases and J shed 5 bases, with 12 bases lying between them. CDR1 is KGHDR, CDR2 SFDVKD, per germline. The CDR3 totals 15 residues.